The 21 T cell receptor beta chains in this list originate from one sample, sequenced in a study of shared clonotypes between healthy human individuals. Assay: immunoSEQ multiplex PCR; the TCRdb copy retains only in-frame clones and omits some. The sample consists of 2 million to 2.5 million clones, 85% to 95% of them appearing once. The sample consisted of naive CD4+ T cells from PBMCs. The sample's subset: CD45RA+ positively selected. Every receptor here comes from a man aged 18 to 30 in good health. Some clones in this sample may be carry-over from other donors' samples.

The J gene is TRBJ1-3, the V gene TRBV5-1; 9 positions agree with TRBD1. Unmatched junction bases numbered 3, after V lost 4 bases and J lost 4 bases. CDR1 and CDR2 (germline): SGHRS, YFSETQ. The CDR3 loop spans 14 amino acids. In DNA form, the CDR3 reads TGCGCCAGCAGCGCCGGGACAGGGGGAAACACCATATATTTT. This translates into CASSAGTGGNTIYF.

The chain has TRBV5-4 and TRBJ2-1, with 7 bases that match TRBD1. Germline CDR1 is SGHNT and CDR2 is YYREEE (reference sequence). Trimming cost V 4 bases and J 3 bases; bases outside gene matches: 7. CDR3 length: 15 residues. The CDR3 sequence is CASSRTGAGYNEQFF. The DNA for the CDR3 is TGTGCCAGCAGCCGAACAGGGGCTGGCTACAATGAGCAGTTCTTC.

This clone was recorded only once. V is TRBV29-1 and J is TRBJ2-7; unclear D gene. The CDR3 runs to 12 residues. CDR1 SQVTM and CDR2 ANQGSEA come from the germline V gene. V was cut by 5 bases and J by 0 bases, with 8 bases left in between. For the CDR3, the DNA is TGCAGCGTTTCCAGGAGCTCCTACGAGCAGTACTTC. It translates to CSVSRSSYEQYF.

This chain joins TRBV7-3 and TRBJ1-1; TRBD1 is a possible D gene (5 bases). V was shortened by 5 bases and J by 0 bases, with 13 bases between the two germline ends. This CDR3 is 15 amino acids long. From germline, CDR1 is SGHTA and CDR2 FQGTGA. The CDR3 coding sequence is TGTGCCAGCAGCCTTGCCGGACACTTGAACACTGAAGCTTTCTTT. Translating gives CASSLAGHLNTEAFF.

The V call is TRBV27, the J call TRBJ1-4; D gene unclear. Germline V gives CDR1 MNHEY, CDR2 SMNVEV (reference sequence). CDR3 length: 15 residues. Trimming shortened V by 5 bases and J by 2 bases, and 12 bases separated the two germline ends. Written as DNA, the CDR3 is TGTGCCAGCAGTCCAATAAGGACCACTAATGAAAAACTGTTTTTT. Translating it yields CASSPIRTTNEKLFF.

J is TRBJ1-2 and V is TRBV6-5, with a possible D match to TRBD1 (6 bases). This CDR3 has 15 amino acids. Germline V gene lookup returns CDR1 MNHEY and CDR2 SVGAGI. V lost 8 bases and J lost 2, with 18 bases in between. CDR3 sequence reads: CASRVPGGLNYGYTF. CDR3 bases: TGTGCCAGCCGCGTTCCCGGGGGGCTGAACTATGGCTACACCTTC.

V and J are TRBV9 and TRBJ2-1; TRBD2 matches at 9 bases. The V gene's germline CDR1 is SGDLS and CDR2 YYNGEE. CDR3 size: 15 residues. With V trimmed by 3 bases and J by 1 base, 2 bases remained unmatched. The CDR3 region is CASSASGASYNEQFF. Written as DNA, the CDR3 is TGTGCCAGCAGCGCTAGCGGGGCTTCCTACAATGAGCAGTTCTTC.

The rearrangement joins TRBV20-1 to TRBJ1-4; D gene unclear. Trimming took off 3 bases at V and 9 bases at J, with 8 bases between the two ends. Looked up from germline, CDR1 is DFQATT and CDR2 is SNEGSKA (reference sequence). CDR3 length: 11 amino acids. CDR3 residues: CSARREQKLFF. The CDR3 DNA reads TGCAGTGCTAGGAGGGAACAAAAACTGTTTTTT.

This chain connects TRBV7-2 to TRBJ2-1; 8 nucleotides match TRBD2. V trimming: 5 bases; J trimming: 9 bases; junction bases outside the gene matches: 9. The CDR3 length is 14 residues. CDR1 and CDR2 (germline): SGHTA, FQGNSA. CDR3 DNA: TGTGCCAGCAGCCATGGGACTAGTCGGCTTGAGCAGTTCTTC. Protein: CASSHGTSRLEQFF.

This chain links TRBV27 with TRBJ2-3; D not certain. Germline V gives CDR1 MNHEY, CDR2 SMNVEV (reference sequence). Trimming took 6 bases from V and 0 from J, leaving 10 bases between them. This CDR3 comprises 14 residues. The CDR3 spells CASSLLRSTDTQYF. In DNA form, the CDR3 reads TGTGCCAGCAGCCTTTTGAGGAGCACAGATACGCAGTATTTT.

This rearrangement joins TRBV6-5 to TRBJ2-5; TRBD1 or TRBD2 may be the D gene (7 bases each). This CDR3 has 15 amino acids. Germline V gene lookup returns CDR1 MNHEY and CDR2 SVGAGI. Trimming took 3 bases from V and 5 from J, leaving 16 bases between them. CDR3 in amino acids: CASSYSTGRGETQYF. Written as DNA, the CDR3 is TGTGCCAGCAGTTATTCGACAGGGCGGGGGGAGACCCAGTACTTC.

This chain uses TRBV5-1 with TRBJ2-3; a possible D gene is TRBD1 (6 bases). Germline V gives CDR1 SGHRS, CDR2 YFSETQ. V lost 4 bases and J lost 2, with 14 bases in between. The CDR3 is made up of 15 amino acids. The CDR3 spells CASSPGQKSTDTQYF. As DNA, the CDR3 is TGCGCCAGCAGCCCAGGACAGAAATCCACAGATACGCAGTATTTT.

Remarks on this clone: Other nucleotide sequences in the sample specify the same CDR3. The chain joins TRBV5-1 to TRBJ2-5; D unclear. The V end was cut by 1 base, the J end by 1 base, with 5 bases between. Germline V gene lookup returns CDR1 SGHRS and CDR2 YFSETQ. The CDR3 has 13 amino acids. The CDR3 sequence: CASSLSSQETQYF. The CDR3 region has the DNA TGCGCCAGCAGCTTGTCCAGCCAAGAGACCCAGTACTTC. The variable domain in full, completed from reference TRBV5-1 and TRBJ2-5, reads KAGVTQTPRYLIKTRGQQVTLSCSPISGHRSVSWYQQTPGQGLQFLFEYFSETQRNKGNFPGRFSGRQFSNSRSEMNVSTLELGDSALYLCASSLSSQETQYFGPGTRLLVL.

The chain couples TRBV9 to TRBJ2-1, with TRBD2 as a possible D gene (7 bases). The V end was cut by 0 bases, the J end by 6 bases, with 19 bases between. CDR1 and CDR2 from the germline V gene are SGDLS and YYNGEE. The length of the CDR3 is 17 residues. The CDR3 spells CASSVAGASGGGNEQFF. CDR3 nucleotides: TGTGCCAGCAGCGTAGCTGGGGCTAGCGGAGGGGGCAATGAGCAGTTCTTC.

The chain joins TRBV7-6 to TRBJ1-4; the D is unclear. The V end was cut by 4 bases, the J end by 8 bases, with 14 bases between. Germline V gives CDR1 SGHVS, CDR2 FNYEAQ. The CDR3 runs 14 residues. CDR3 DNA: TGTGCCAGCAGCTCCCGCCACCTCGGGGAAAAACTGTTTTTT. Amino acid sequence: CASSSRHLGEKLFF.

This sequence joins TRBV6-4 and TRBJ2-1; weak D call: TRBD2 (6 bases). Germline CDR1 MRHNA, CDR2 SNTAGT. V was clipped by 3 bases and J by 8 bases, with 11 bases between them. The CDR3 spans 13 residues. The CDR3: CASSERGGDEQFF. CDR3 DNA: TGTGCCAGCAGTGAGAGGGGAGGCGATGAGCAGTTCTTC.

This chain connects TRBV30 to TRBJ2-4; D is undetermined. This CDR3 has 12 amino acids. Trimming pared 0 bases from V and 6 bases from J, leaving 6 bases between. The germline V gene has CDR1 GTSNPN and CDR2 SVGIG (reference sequence). The CDR3 spells CAWSVHLNIQYF. Here the CDR3 DNA reads TGTGCCTGGAGTGTCCACTTAAACATTCAGTACTTC.

J is TRBJ2-4 and V is TRBV7-2; D could derive from TRBD1 or TRBD2 (5 bases each). Germline CDR1 and CDR2: SGHTA and FQGNSA. This CDR3 contains 14 residues. The germline V and J ends were trimmed by 5 bases and 11 bases, with 19 bases remaining between them. The CDR3 DNA sequence: TGTGCCAGCAGCCCCCCCGGGGACCTCTATTTTCAGTACTTC. Amino acid sequence: CASSPPGDLYFQYF. The complete variable domain, with remaining parts taken from reference TRBV7-2 and TRBJ2-4, reads GAGVSQSPSNKVTEKGKDVELRCDPISGHTALYWYRQSLGQGLEFLIYFQGNSAPDKSGLPSDRFSAERTGGSVSTLTIQRTQQEDSAVYLCASSPPGDLYFQYFGAGTRLSVL.

The V and J genes are TRBV7-2 and TRBJ2-7; the D gene could be TRBD1 or TRBD2 (5 bases each). In germline, CDR1 is SGHTA, CDR2 FQGNSA. The CDR3 is made up of 13 amino acids. The V end lost 5 bases, the J end lost 6 bases, and 14 bases lay between the germline ends. CDR3 protein: CASSIIGDGEQYF. CDR3 DNA sequence: TGTGCCAGCAGCATAATAGGGGACGGCGAGCAGTACTTC.

The rearrangement joins TRBV9 to TRBJ2-3, with TRBD1 as a possible D gene (6 bases). This CDR3 spans 15 amino acids. Trimming removed 0 bases at V and 4 bases at J, with 12 bases between. Germline loops: CDR1 SGDLS, CDR2 YYNGEE. As DNA, the CDR3 is TGTGCCAGCAGCGTAGAGGGCAGGGGCTCAGATACGCAGTATTTT. Translating gives CASSVEGRGSDTQYF.

The rearrangement joins TRBV28 to TRBJ1-6; tentative D call: TRBD1 (5 bases). Germline V lookup: CDR1 MDHEN, CDR2 SYDVKM. The CDR3 length is 11 residues. V lost 8 bases and J 10 bases, leaving 9 bases between the germline ends. The CDR3 loop is CASRGGSPLHF. CDR3 DNA sequence: TGTGCCAGCCGGGGCGGCTCACCCCTCCACTTT.